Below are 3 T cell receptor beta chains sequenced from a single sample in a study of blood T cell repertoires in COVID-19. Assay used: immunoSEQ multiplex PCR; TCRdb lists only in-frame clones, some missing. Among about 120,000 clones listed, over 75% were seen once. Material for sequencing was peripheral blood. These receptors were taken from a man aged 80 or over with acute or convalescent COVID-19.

The CDR3 DNA sequence: TGTGCCAGCACCCCAGGACAGGGTGGTATCTATGGCTACACCTTC. This gives the protein CASTPGQGGIYGYTF. The chain uses TRBV6-5 and TRBJ1-2; 8 nucleotides line up with TRBD1. The CDR3 is made up of 15 amino acids. Germline V lookup: CDR1 MNHEY, CDR2 SVGAGI. V was pared by 7 bases and J by 4 bases, with 11 bases of the junction left unmatched.

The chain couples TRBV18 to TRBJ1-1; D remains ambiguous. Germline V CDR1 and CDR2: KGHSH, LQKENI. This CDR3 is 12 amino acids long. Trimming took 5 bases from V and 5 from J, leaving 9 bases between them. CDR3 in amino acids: CASSIGDTEAFF. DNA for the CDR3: TGTGCCAGCTCAATCGGGGATACTGAAGCTTTCTTT. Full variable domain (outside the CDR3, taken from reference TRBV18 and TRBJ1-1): NAGVMQNPRHLVRRRGQEARLRCSPMKGHSHVYWYRQLPEEGLKFMVYLQKENIIDESGMPKERFSAEFPKEGPSILRIQQVVRGDSAAYFCASSIGDTEAFFGQGTRLTVV.

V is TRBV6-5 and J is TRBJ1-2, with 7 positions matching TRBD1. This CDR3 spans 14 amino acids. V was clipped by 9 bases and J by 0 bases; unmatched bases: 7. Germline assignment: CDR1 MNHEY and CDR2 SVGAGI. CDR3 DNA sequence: TGTGCCAGTACCAGGGGGTCCCCTAACTATGGCTACACCTTC. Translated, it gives CASTRGSPNYGYTF.